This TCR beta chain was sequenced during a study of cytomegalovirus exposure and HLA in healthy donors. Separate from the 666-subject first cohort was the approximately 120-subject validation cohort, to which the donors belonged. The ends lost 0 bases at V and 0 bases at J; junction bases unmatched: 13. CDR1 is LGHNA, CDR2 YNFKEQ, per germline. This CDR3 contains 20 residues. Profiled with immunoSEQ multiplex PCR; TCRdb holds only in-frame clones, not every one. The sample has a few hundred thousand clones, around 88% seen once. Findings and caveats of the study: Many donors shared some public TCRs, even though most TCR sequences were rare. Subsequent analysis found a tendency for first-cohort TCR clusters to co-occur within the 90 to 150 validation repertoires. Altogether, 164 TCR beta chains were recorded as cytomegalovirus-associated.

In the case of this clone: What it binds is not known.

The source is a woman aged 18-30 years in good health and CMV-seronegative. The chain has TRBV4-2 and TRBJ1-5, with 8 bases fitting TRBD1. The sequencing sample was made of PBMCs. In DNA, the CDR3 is TGTGCCAGCAGCCAAGATTCTCACAGGGGGGCCGCTTATAGCAATCAGCCCCAGCATTTT. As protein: CASSQDSHRGAAYSNQPQHF.